This T cell receptor (beta chain) was found in a study of cytomegalovirus exposure and HLA in healthy donors. Study findings and constraints: DRB1 had the most TCR associations and HLA-C the fewest, a later analysis found, with rates varying by HLA locus. In a later analysis, parvovirus B19, influenza, CMV and Epstein-Barr virus appeared linked to several top co-occurrence clusters. The authors enumerated over 150 TCR beta chains as linked to cytomegalovirus.

The PCR had 60 Vbeta and 13 Jbeta primers. Clones were sequenced by immunoSEQ multiplex PCR, and TCRdb holds only the in-frame ones, with some missing. The table includes 50,000 or so clones, approximately 81% detected once. The germline CDR1 and CDR2 sequences are MDHEN and SYDVKM. The CDR3 covers 16 residues. V shed 0 bases, J shed 4 bases, and the junction held 3 bases outside the gene matches. Note on this clone: Its matching antigen is unknown.

Sample: PBMCs. The chain uses TRBV28 and TRBJ2-7; 13 nucleotides line up with TRBD2. The sequence was obtained from a woman aged 18-29 years in good health and CMV-seronegative. For the CDR3, the DNA is TGTGCCAGCAGTTTATGGGGGACTAGCGGGGAATACGAGCAGTACTTC. Translated, it gives CASSLWGTSGEYEQYF.